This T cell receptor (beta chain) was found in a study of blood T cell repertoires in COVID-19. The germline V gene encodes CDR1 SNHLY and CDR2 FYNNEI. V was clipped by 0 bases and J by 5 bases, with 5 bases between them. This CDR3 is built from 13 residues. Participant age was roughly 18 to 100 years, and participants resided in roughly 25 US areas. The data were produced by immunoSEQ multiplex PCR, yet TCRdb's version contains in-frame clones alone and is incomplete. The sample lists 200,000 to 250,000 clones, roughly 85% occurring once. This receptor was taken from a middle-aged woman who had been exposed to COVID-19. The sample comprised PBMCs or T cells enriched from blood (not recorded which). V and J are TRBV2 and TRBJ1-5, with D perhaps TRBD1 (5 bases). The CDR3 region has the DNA TGTGCCAGCAGTGAAGCGGGGCATCAGCCCCAGCATTTT. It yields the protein CASSEAGHQPQHF.